The clone carrying this T cell receptor beta chain was seen at least ten times. This sample was included in a study of early T cells in non-severe SARS-CoV-2 infection. TCRdb reprocessed the 5' RACE reads with MiXCR, giving one entry per CDR3 protein. The table lists around 40,000 distinct CDR3 sequences, 5% to 7% of them singletons. The CDR3 consists of 15 residues. CDR1 LGHDT and CDR2 YNNKEL come from the germline V gene (reference sequence). With 1 base removed from V and 8 bases from J, the gap between germline ends came to 15 bases. The source is an adult who was a healthcare worker with PCR-confirmed SARS-CoV-2 infection or an uninfected control (not recorded which). The sequenced sample consisted of whole blood. The J gene is TRBJ1-5, the V gene TRBV3-1; TRBD1 might be the D (5 bases). The CDR3 loop reads CASSQGVGGTKPQHF. The CDR3 region has the DNA TGTGCCAGCAGCCAAGGTGTGGGGGGTACTAAGCCCCAGCATTTT.